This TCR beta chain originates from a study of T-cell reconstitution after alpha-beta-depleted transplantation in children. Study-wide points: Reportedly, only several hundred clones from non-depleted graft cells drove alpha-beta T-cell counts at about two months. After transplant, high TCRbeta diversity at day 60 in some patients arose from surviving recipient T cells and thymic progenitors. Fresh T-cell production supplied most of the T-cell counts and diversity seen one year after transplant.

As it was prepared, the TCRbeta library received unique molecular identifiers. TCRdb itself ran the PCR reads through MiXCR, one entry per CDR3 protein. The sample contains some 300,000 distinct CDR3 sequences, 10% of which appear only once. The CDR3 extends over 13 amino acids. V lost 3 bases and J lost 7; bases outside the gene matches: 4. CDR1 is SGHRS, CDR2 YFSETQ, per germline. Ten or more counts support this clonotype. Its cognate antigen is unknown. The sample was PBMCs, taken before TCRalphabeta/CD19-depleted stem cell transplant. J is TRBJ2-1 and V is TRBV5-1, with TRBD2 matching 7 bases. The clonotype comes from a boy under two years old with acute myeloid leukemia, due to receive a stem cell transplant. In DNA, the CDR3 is TGCGCCAGCAGCTGGGGGGGACCTAATGAGCAGTTCTTC. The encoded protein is CASSWGGPNEQFF. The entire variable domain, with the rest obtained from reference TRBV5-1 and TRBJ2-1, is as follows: KAGVTQTPRYLIKTRGQQVTLSCSPISGHRSVSWYQQTPGQGLQFLFEYFSETQRNKGNFPGRFSGRQFSNSRSEMNVSTLELGDSALYLCASSWGGPNEQFFGPGTRLTVL.